This T cell receptor beta chain comes out of a study of blood T cell repertoires in COVID-19. Background on the study: The origin of the acute and convalescent COVID-19 samples was the United States, Italy and Spain. PBMCs, B-cell-depleted T cells, or T cells provided the cDNA or gDNA that made up the material.

Authors' methods: Amplification of reference gene primers was used by the study to estimate nucleated cell counts. Here immunoSEQ multiplex PCR was the method, and the copy in TCRdb shows in-frame clones only, minus some. V, J and clone size were drawn from that table, and D and trimming were deduced from the DNA. Of 200,000 to 250,000 clones in the sample, roughly 89% are singletons; the top ten hold 2.2%. Material: peripheral blood. The receptor was isolated from a man between 25 and 39 years old who had recovered from COVID-19.

CDR3 amino acids: CASSESPTGVNTEAFF. As DNA, the CDR3 is TGTGCCAGCAGTGAGTCCCCGACAGGGGTAAACACTGAAGCTTTCTTT. The chain links TRBV6-1 to TRBJ1-1; TRBD1 aligns across 8 bases. V lost 3 bases, J lost 2 bases, and 8 bases stayed unmatched. Germline V gene lookup returns CDR1 MNHNS and CDR2 SASEGT. The CDR3 consists of 16 residues.